These T cell receptor beta chains were read from a single sample in a study of cytomegalovirus exposure and HLA in healthy donors. Here immunoSEQ multiplex PCR was the method, and the copy in TCRdb shows in-frame clones only, minus some. The data show about 190,000 clones, under 85% seen once. The sample consisted of PBMCs. The receptors come from a woman aged 18-35 years in good health and CMV-seronegative. Both conserved end residues are part of each CDR3. A D gene is named only where the DNA matches it firmly. Clone size is shown for a subset of rows, as once, few, many or a class of expanded clone.

d_call clone_size j_call v_call cdr3_nt cdr3_aa
- - TRBJ2-7 TRBV4-1 TGCGCCAGCAGCCAAGGCCTTCCAGCGGACTACGAGCAGTACTTC CASSQGLPADYEQYF
- - TRBJ2-7 TRBV2 TGTGCCAGCAGTGCAGAATACGAGCAGTACTTC CASSAEYEQYF
TRBD1 - TRBJ2-5 TRBV29-1 TGCAGCGTCTTGGGGACAGGGGGCGTGGGTACCCAGTACTTC CSVLGTGGVGTQYF
TRBD2 once TRBJ2-1 TRBV5-1 TGCGCCAGCAGCCCCCGGGTTAGCGGGAGGAGTAAGAATGAGCAGTTCTTC CASSPRVSGRSKNEQFF
TRBD2 - TRBJ2-7 TRBV9 TGTGCCAGCAGCGTAGATGGCGGGAGGGCCTCCTACGAGCAGTACTTC CASSVDGGRASYEQYF
TRBD1 few TRBJ1-2 TRBV6-6 TGTGCCAGCAGTGATCCCGGGACAGGGGGCTATGGCTACACCTTC CASSDPGTGGYGYTF
- - TRBJ1-2 TRBV6-5 TGTGCCAGCAGTTATAGTTCTGGGGCAGACTATGGCTACACCTTC CASSYSSGADYGYTF
- few TRBJ1-5 TRBV15 TGTGCCACCAGTCACGGAGTGCGTCCGAGCAATCAGCCCCAGCATTTT CATSHGVRPSNQPQHF
- - TRBJ2-3 TRBV7-3 TGTGCCAGCAGCTTAGGCACAGGGTCGACAGATACGCAGTATTTT CASSLGTGSTDTQYF
TRBD2 - TRBJ2-1 TRBV30 TGTGCCTGTGGTGGGACTAGCGGGAGGGTCCATGAGCAGTTCTTC CACGGTSGRVHEQFF
- - TRBJ1-1 TRBV5-6 TGTGCCAGCAGCTTGGGCGACAGGACGAACACTGAAGCTTTCTTT CASSLGDRTNTEAFF
- few TRBJ1-3 TRBV7-6 TGTGCCAGCAGCTTAGGTGGCGAGGGTGGAAACACCATATATTTT CASSLGGEGGNTIYF
TRBD1 - TRBJ1-4 TRBV9 TGTGCCAGCAGCGTAGCGGCAGGGGGCATAGAAAAACTGTTTTTT CASSVAAGGIEKLFF
- - TRBJ1-6 TRBV18 TGTGCCAGCCCTCTTTTGAGGTCACCCCTCCACTTT CASPLLRSPLHF
TRBD1 once TRBJ1-2 TRBV5-1 TGCGCCAGCAGCCATGGGGACAGATCTAACTATGGCTACACCTTC CASSHGDRSNYGYTF
TRBD2 - TRBJ2-3 TRBV28 TGTGCCAGCAGTCAATGGACTAGCGGGGTAATAGATACGCAGTATTTT CASSQWTSGVIDTQYF
- few TRBJ2-1 TRBV7-3 TGTGCCAGCAGCTTAGCTCAGCGGCCCTACAATGAGCAGTTCTTC CASSLAQRPYNEQFF
- - TRBJ1-1 TRBV7-3 TGTGCCAGCAGCTTAAATAGCGGCGGACGCACTGAAGCTTTCTTT CASSLNSGGRTEAFF
TRBD1 - TRBJ1-6 TRBV13 TGTGCCAGCAGCGGGGGACAGGTTATCTATAATTCACCCCTCCACTTT CASSGGQVIYNSPLHF
- - TRBJ1-1 TRBV11-2 TGTGCCAGCAGCTTAGTACCGAGCATGGCTTTCTTT CASSLVPSMAFF
TRBD2 - TRBJ2-1 TRBV30 TGTGCCTGCGCCGGGACTAGCTTCAATGAGCAGTTCTTC CACAGTSFNEQFF
TRBD2 - TRBJ2-7 TRBV5-6 TGTGCCAGCAGCTTCCCTAGCGGGCCTCCTCCCTACGAGCAGTACTTC CASSFPSGPPPYEQYF
- few TRBJ2-3 TRBV6-5 TGTGCCAGCAGTTGGGGCGGGGGCACAGATACGCAGTATTTT CASSWGGGTDTQYF
- few TRBJ2-7 TRBV7-2 TGTGCCAGCAGCGTCGGTCCTACCGACAACGAGCAGTACTTC CASSVGPTDNEQYF
- few TRBJ1-5 TRBV4-1 TGCGCCAGCAGCCCTCGACAGCCGTTAGGCAATCAGCCCCAGCATTTT CASSPRQPLGNQPQHF
TRBD1 - TRBJ2-7 TRBV5-4 TGTGCCAGCAGCAGGGACAGGCCGCTCTCCTACGAGCAGTACTTC CASSRDRPLSYEQYF
TRBD1 - TRBJ1-1 TRBV14 TGTGCCAGCAGCCTAGCACAGGGGGCGTACACTGAAGCTTTCTTT CASSLAQGAYTEAFF
TRBD1 - TRBJ1-2 TRBV19 TGTGCCAGCGCAGCACCCGGGACAGGAGGCTATGGCTACACCTTC CASAAPGTGGYGYTF
- - TRBJ2-2 TRBV7-6 TGTGCCAGCAGCTTAGTTCGGGGGTCCGGGGAGCTGTTTTTT CASSLVRGSGELFF
TRBD1 once TRBJ1-6 TRBV29-1 TGCAGCGTCCATGGACAGGCAACAAGTAATTCACCCCTCCACTTT CSVHGQATSNSPLHF
- - TRBJ2-3 TRBV2 TGTGCCAGCAGGGGGCGAGATACGCAGTATTTT CASRGRDTQYF
TRBD1 - TRBJ1-1 TRBV19 TGTGCCAGTAGTAAAGGGGGCGAGGATGAAGCTTTCTTT CASSKGGEDEAFF
TRBD1 - TRBJ2-7 TRBV27 TGTGCCAGCAGTTTAACACAGGGGTTCGTCTACGAGCAGTACTTC CASSLTQGFVYEQYF
- - TRBJ1-3 TRBV29-1 TGCAGCGTTGTCGGCGGGCCCTCTGGAAACACCATATATTTT CSVVGGPSGNTIYF
- - TRBJ1-2 TRBV6-5 TGTGCCAGCAGTTACTCCGAGACAGCTAACTATGGCTACACCTTC CASSYSETANYGYTF
- - TRBJ2-3 TRBV9 TGTGCCAGCAGCCTCACAGATACGCAGTATTTT CASSLTDTQYF
TRBD1 once TRBJ1-1 TRBV7-9 TGTGCCAGCAGCTTACCGGGACAGCCTGAAGCTTTCTTT CASSLPGQPEAFF
- once TRBJ1-4 TRBV5-1 TGCGCCAGCAGCTTGTTAGGACAAACAACTAATGAAAAACTGTTTTTT CASSLLGQTTNEKLFF
- - TRBJ1-2 TRBV2 TGTGCCAGCAGTGAATCAGGATATGGCTACACCTTC CASSESGYGYTF
- few TRBJ2-3 TRBV5-8 TGTGCCAGCAGGCGGGGGCAGGGAGGAGGAGGTACGCAGTATTTT CASRRGQGGGGTQYF
- - TRBJ1-2 TRBV28 TGTGCCAGCATCCGGGGGACTCAGGGCGGCTACACCTTC CASIRGTQGGYTF
- - TRBJ2-5 TRBV7-9 TGTGCCAGCAGCTTAGGATTCCAGGGGGAGACCCAGTACTTC CASSLGFQGETQYF
TRBD1 - TRBJ2-7 TRBV5-1 TGCGCCAGCAGCGCGGACACAGGGGACTACGAGCAGTACTTC CASSADTGDYEQYF
TRBD2 - TRBJ2-3 TRBV27 TGTGCCAGCAGTTTAGCGGCTAGCGGGCAATGGGGCACAGATACGCAGTATTTT CASSLAASGQWGTDTQYF
- - TRBJ2-2 TRBV7-9 TGTGCCAGCAGCTCCTCGACATCCACCGGGGAGCTGTTTTTT CASSSSTSTGELFF
TRBD2 - TRBJ2-1 TRBV6-1 TGTGCCAGCAGTGGTCTTTACGAAAGCGGGAGGCTCTACAATGAGCAGTTCTTC CASSGLYESGRLYNEQFF
- - TRBJ2-4 TRBV28 TGTGCCAGCAGTCCCCGGGAGTACAAAAACATTCAGTACTTC CASSPREYKNIQYF